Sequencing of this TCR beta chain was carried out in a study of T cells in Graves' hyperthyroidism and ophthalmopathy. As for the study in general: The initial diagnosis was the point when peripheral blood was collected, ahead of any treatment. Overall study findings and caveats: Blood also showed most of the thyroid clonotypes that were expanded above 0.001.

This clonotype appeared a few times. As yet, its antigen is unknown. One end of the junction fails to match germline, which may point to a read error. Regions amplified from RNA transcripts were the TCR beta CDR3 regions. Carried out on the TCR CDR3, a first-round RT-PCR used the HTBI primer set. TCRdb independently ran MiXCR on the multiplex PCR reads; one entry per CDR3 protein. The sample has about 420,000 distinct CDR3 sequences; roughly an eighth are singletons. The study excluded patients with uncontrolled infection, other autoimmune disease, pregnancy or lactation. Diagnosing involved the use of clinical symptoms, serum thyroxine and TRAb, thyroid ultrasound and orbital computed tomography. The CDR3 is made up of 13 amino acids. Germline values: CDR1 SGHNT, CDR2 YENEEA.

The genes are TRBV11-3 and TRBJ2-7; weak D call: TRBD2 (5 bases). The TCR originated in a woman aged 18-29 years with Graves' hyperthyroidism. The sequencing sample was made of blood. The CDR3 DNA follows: TGTGCCAGCGGCTTAGATGGGGAGAGCGAGCAGTACTTC. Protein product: CASGLDGESEQYF.